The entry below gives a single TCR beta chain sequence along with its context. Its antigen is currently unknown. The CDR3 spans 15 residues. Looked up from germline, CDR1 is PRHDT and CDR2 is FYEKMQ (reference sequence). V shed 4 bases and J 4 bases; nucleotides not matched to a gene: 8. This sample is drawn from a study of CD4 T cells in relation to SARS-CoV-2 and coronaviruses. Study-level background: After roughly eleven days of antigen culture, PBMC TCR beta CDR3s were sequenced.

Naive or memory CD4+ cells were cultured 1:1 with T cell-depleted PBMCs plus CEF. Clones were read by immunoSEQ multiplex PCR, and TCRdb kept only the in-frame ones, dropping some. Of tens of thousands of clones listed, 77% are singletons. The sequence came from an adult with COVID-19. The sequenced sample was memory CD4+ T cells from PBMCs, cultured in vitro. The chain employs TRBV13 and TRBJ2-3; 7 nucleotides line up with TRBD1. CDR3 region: CASSYQGEISDTQYF. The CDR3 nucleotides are TGTGCCAGCAGCTATCAGGGGGAAATTTCAGATACGCAGTATTTT.